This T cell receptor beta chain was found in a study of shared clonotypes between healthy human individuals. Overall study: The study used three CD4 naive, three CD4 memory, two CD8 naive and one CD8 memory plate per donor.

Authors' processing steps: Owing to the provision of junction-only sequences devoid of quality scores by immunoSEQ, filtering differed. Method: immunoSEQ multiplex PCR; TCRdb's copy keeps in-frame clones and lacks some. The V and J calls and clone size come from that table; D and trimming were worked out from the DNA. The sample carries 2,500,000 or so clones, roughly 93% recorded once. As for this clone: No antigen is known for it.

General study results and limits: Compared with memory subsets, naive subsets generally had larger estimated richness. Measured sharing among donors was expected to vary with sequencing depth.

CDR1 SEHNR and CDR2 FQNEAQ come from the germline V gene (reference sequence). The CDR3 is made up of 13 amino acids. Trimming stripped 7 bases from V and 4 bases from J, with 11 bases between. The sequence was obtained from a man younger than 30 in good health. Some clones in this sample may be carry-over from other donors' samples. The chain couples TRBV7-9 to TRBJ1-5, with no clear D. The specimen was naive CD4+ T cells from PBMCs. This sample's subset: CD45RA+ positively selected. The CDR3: CASTHGENQPQHF. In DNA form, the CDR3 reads TGTGCCAGCACCCACGGAGAGAATCAGCCCCAGCATTTT.